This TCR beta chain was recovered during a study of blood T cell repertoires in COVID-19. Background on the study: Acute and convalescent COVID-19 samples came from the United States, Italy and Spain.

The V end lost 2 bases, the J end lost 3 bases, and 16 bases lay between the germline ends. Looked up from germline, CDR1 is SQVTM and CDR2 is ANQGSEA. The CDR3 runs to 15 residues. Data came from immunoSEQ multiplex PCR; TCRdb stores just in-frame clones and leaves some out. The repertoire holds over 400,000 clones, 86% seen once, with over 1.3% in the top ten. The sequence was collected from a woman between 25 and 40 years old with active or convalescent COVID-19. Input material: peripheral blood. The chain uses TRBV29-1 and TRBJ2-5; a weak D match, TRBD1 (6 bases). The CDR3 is CSVETGSLKEETQYF. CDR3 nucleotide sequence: TGCAGCGTTGAAACAGGGTCCCTCAAAGAAGAGACCCAGTACTTC. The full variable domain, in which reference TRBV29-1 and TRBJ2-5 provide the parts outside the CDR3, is SAVISQKPSRDICQRGTSLTIQCQVDSQVTMMFWYRQQPGQSLTLIATANQGSEATYESGFVIDKFPISRPNLTFSTLTVSNMSPEDSSIYLCSVETGSLKEETQYFGPGTRLLVL.